A selection of T cell receptor beta chains follows, all from one sample in a study of radiation and T cells in renal cell carcinoma. Profiled with immunoSEQ multiplex PCR; TCRdb holds only in-frame clones, not every one. The sample records 120,000 to 150,000 clones, over 80% being singletons. Sequenced material: blood, taken from a patient whose treatment included radiotherapy and nephrectomy. The source of these receptors is a woman aged 50 to 60 with renal cell carcinoma. CDR3s include the opening cysteine and the closing phenylalanine or tryptophan. A D gene is named only where the DNA matches it firmly. Clone sizes are given selectively: once, few, many, or a class where the clone is expanded.

abundance: NA; d_gene: NA; j_gene: TRBJ1-1; v_gene: TRBV11-3; CDR3nt: TGTGCCAGCAGCTTTGCCGGGAACACTGAAGCTTTCTTT; CDR3aa: CASSFAGNTEAFF
abundance: few; d_gene: TRBD1; j_gene: TRBJ2-7; v_gene: TRBV10-3; CDR3nt: TGTGCCATTTGGACAGGGAGTAACGGCTCCTACGAGCAGTACTTC; CDR3aa: CAIWTGSNGSYEQYF
abundance: NA; d_gene: NA; j_gene: TRBJ1-2; v_gene: TRBV6-5; CDR3nt: TGTGCCAGCAGCCCCGATGCCGGGCGCAGTTATGGCTACACCTTC; CDR3aa: CASSPDAGRSYGYTF
abundance: NA; d_gene: NA; j_gene: TRBJ2-7; v_gene: TRBV7-7; CDR3nt: TGTGCTAGCAGCTTAGACAGGACAGTTGGGGACTTC; CDR3aa: CASSLDRTVGDF
abundance: NA; d_gene: NA; j_gene: TRBJ1-2; v_gene: TRBV6-1; CDR3nt: TGTGCCAGCAGCGACCCCGGGACTGACTATGGCTACACCTTC; CDR3aa: CASSDPGTDYGYTF
abundance: many; d_gene: NA; j_gene: TRBJ1-4; v_gene: TRBV1; CDR3nt: TGCACCAGCAGCCCAGGACTCACAAGGGGGGAAAAACTGTTTTTT; CDR3aa: CTSSPGLTRGEKLFF
abundance: NA; d_gene: NA; j_gene: TRBJ1-5; v_gene: TRBV2; CDR3nt: TGTGCCAGCAGTGAAGGGGTCAGGGGCGAAATATTT; CDR3aa: CASSEGVRGEIF
abundance: NA; d_gene: NA; j_gene: TRBJ1-4; v_gene: TRBV25-1; CDR3nt: TGTGCCAGCAGTGTAGCAGGGGCTGGCGAAAAACTGTTTTTT; CDR3aa: CASSVAGAGEKLFF
abundance: NA; d_gene: NA; j_gene: TRBJ1-2; v_gene: TRBV28; CDR3nt: TGTGCCAGCAGTTCCTATGGCTACACCTTC; CDR3aa: CASSSYGYTF
abundance: NA; d_gene: NA; j_gene: TRBJ2-7; v_gene: TRBV28; CDR3nt: TGTGCCAGCAGCTCAAAAAAGGGCTTCCACGAGCAGTACTTC; CDR3aa: CASSSKKGFHEQYF
abundance: NA; d_gene: NA; j_gene: TRBJ1-2; v_gene: TRBV7-2; CDR3nt: TGTGCCAGCAGCCCGGAGGTGGGAGGCTACACCTTC; CDR3aa: CASSPEVGGYTF
abundance: once; d_gene: NA; j_gene: TRBJ2-7; v_gene: TRBV7-8; CDR3nt: TGTGCCAGCAGCTTAGGGGGACAATCCTACGAGCAGTACTTC; CDR3aa: CASSLGGQSYEQYF
abundance: NA; d_gene: NA; j_gene: TRBJ1-2; v_gene: TRBV29-1; CDR3nt: TGCAGCGTTGAAGGAGGGGGACACTATGGCTACACCTTC; CDR3aa: CSVEGGGHYGYTF
abundance: NA; d_gene: NA; j_gene: TRBJ1-2; v_gene: TRBV6-5; CDR3nt: TGTGCGGTGGGGGGCCTACTTGGCTATGGCTACACCTTC; CDR3aa: CAVGGLLGYGYTF
abundance: NA; d_gene: NA; j_gene: TRBJ2-1; v_gene: TRBV19; CDR3nt: TGTGCCAGTAGTAGTTCAGCCTACCTAAATGAGCAGTTCTTC; CDR3aa: CASSSSAYLNEQFF
abundance: NA; d_gene: NA; j_gene: TRBJ2-7; v_gene: TRBV11-2; CDR3nt: TGTGCCAGCAGCTTACTCTATATCAATGACGAGCAGTACTTC; CDR3aa: CASSLLYINDEQYF
abundance: NA; d_gene: TRBD1; j_gene: TRBJ2-7; v_gene: TRBV6-5; CDR3nt: TGTGCCAGCCGGCGCGGGACAGGGGCTAAGTACGAGCAGTACTTC; CDR3aa: CASRRGTGAKYEQYF
abundance: NA; d_gene: NA; j_gene: TRBJ1-6; v_gene: TRBV30; CDR3nt: TGTGCCTGGAGTCGGTGGAGGGAGAGGTTCGATAATTCACCCCTCCACTTT; CDR3aa: CAWSRWRERFDNSPLHF
abundance: NA; d_gene: TRBD2; j_gene: TRBJ2-3; v_gene: TRBV5-4; CDR3nt: TGTGCCAGCAGCTTGTCGGCGGGAGTCACAGATACGCAGTATTTT; CDR3aa: CASSLSAGVTDTQYF
abundance: NA; d_gene: TRBD1; j_gene: TRBJ2-1; v_gene: TRBV6-5; CDR3nt: TGTGCCAGCAGTTACTATGACAGGGACCCCTACAATGAGCAGTTCTTC; CDR3aa: CASSYYDRDPYNEQFF
abundance: NA; d_gene: NA; j_gene: TRBJ1-5; v_gene: TRBV6-1; CDR3nt: TGTGCCAGCAGTGAAGGGACATCGAGGATGCCCCAGCATTTT; CDR3aa: CASSEGTSRMPQHF
abundance: NA; d_gene: NA; j_gene: TRBJ2-5; v_gene: TRBV7-9; CDR3nt: TGTGCCAGCAATGGCCAAGAGACCCAGTACTTC; CDR3aa: CASNGQETQYF
abundance: once; d_gene: NA; j_gene: TRBJ1-4; v_gene: TRBV5-8; CDR3nt: TGTGCCAGCAGCTTGTTCGGTGAGGTTAATGAAAAACTGTTTTTT; CDR3aa: CASSLFGEVNEKLFF
abundance: NA; d_gene: NA; j_gene: TRBJ1-4; v_gene: TRBV4-1; CDR3nt: TGCGCCAGCAGCCAACGCGGAAAACTGTTTTTT; CDR3aa: CASSQRGKLFF
abundance: NA; d_gene: NA; j_gene: TRBJ1-5; v_gene: TRBV19; CDR3nt: TGTGCCAGTAGTATCAGGTCTAGCAATCAGCCCCAGCATTTT; CDR3aa: CASSIRSSNQPQHF
abundance: NA; d_gene: NA; j_gene: TRBJ2-7; v_gene: TRBV27; CDR3nt: TGTGCCAGCAGTTTATCAGGCGCGGCAGCCTACGAGCAGTACTTC; CDR3aa: CASSLSGAAAYEQYF
abundance: NA; d_gene: NA; j_gene: TRBJ1-2; v_gene: TRBV6-1; CDR3nt: TGTGCCAGCACTTGGGAGGGTGACTATGGCTACACCTTC; CDR3aa: CASTWEGDYGYTF
abundance: NA; d_gene: NA; j_gene: TRBJ1-3; v_gene: TRBV6-5; CDR3nt: TGTGCCAGCAGTTCTTGGGCTGGAAACACCATATATTTT; CDR3aa: CASSSWAGNTIYF
abundance: NA; d_gene: NA; j_gene: TRBJ1-2; v_gene: TRBV28; CDR3nt: TGTGCCAGTATAGGGGGCTATGGCTACACCTTC; CDR3aa: CASIGGYGYTF
abundance: NA; d_gene: NA; j_gene: TRBJ1-1; v_gene: TRBV7-9; CDR3nt: TGTGCCAGCAGCTTAACTGAGAACACTGAAGCTTTCTTT; CDR3aa: CASSLTENTEAFF
abundance: NA; d_gene: NA; j_gene: TRBJ1-2; v_gene: TRBV6-1; CDR3nt: TGTGCCAGCAGTGAAAAGGACAGTCGGCATGGCTACACCTTC; CDR3aa: CASSEKDSRHGYTF
abundance: NA; d_gene: NA; j_gene: TRBJ1-5; v_gene: TRBV30; CDR3nt: TGTGCCTGGAGTCGTAGCAATCAGCCCCAGCATTTT; CDR3aa: CAWSRSNQPQHF
abundance: NA; d_gene: TRBD2; j_gene: TRBJ2-5; v_gene: TRBV12-5; CDR3nt: TGTGCTAGTGGTTCAGGGACTAGCGGACACCAAGAGACCCAGTACTTC; CDR3aa: CASGSGTSGHQETQYF
abundance: NA; d_gene: NA; j_gene: TRBJ1-1; v_gene: TRBV5-1; CDR3nt: TGCGCCAGCAGCTTGGCTTGGGGGCAGTTGAACACTGAAGCTTTCTTT; CDR3aa: CASSLAWGQLNTEAFF
abundance: NA; d_gene: TRBD1; j_gene: TRBJ1-5; v_gene: TRBV28; CDR3nt: TGTGCCAGCAGTTTACCAACAGGGGTTCAGCCCCAGCATTTT; CDR3aa: CASSLPTGVQPQHF
abundance: NA; d_gene: TRBD1; j_gene: TRBJ2-7; v_gene: TRBV2; CDR3nt: TGTGCCAGCATCCGGGACAGCTCCTACGAGCAGTACTTC; CDR3aa: CASIRDSSYEQYF
abundance: NA; d_gene: NA; j_gene: TRBJ2-3; v_gene: TRBV9; CDR3nt: TGTGCCAGCAGCGTAGACCGAGTGACTAGCACAGATACGCAGTATTTT; CDR3aa: CASSVDRVTSTDTQYF